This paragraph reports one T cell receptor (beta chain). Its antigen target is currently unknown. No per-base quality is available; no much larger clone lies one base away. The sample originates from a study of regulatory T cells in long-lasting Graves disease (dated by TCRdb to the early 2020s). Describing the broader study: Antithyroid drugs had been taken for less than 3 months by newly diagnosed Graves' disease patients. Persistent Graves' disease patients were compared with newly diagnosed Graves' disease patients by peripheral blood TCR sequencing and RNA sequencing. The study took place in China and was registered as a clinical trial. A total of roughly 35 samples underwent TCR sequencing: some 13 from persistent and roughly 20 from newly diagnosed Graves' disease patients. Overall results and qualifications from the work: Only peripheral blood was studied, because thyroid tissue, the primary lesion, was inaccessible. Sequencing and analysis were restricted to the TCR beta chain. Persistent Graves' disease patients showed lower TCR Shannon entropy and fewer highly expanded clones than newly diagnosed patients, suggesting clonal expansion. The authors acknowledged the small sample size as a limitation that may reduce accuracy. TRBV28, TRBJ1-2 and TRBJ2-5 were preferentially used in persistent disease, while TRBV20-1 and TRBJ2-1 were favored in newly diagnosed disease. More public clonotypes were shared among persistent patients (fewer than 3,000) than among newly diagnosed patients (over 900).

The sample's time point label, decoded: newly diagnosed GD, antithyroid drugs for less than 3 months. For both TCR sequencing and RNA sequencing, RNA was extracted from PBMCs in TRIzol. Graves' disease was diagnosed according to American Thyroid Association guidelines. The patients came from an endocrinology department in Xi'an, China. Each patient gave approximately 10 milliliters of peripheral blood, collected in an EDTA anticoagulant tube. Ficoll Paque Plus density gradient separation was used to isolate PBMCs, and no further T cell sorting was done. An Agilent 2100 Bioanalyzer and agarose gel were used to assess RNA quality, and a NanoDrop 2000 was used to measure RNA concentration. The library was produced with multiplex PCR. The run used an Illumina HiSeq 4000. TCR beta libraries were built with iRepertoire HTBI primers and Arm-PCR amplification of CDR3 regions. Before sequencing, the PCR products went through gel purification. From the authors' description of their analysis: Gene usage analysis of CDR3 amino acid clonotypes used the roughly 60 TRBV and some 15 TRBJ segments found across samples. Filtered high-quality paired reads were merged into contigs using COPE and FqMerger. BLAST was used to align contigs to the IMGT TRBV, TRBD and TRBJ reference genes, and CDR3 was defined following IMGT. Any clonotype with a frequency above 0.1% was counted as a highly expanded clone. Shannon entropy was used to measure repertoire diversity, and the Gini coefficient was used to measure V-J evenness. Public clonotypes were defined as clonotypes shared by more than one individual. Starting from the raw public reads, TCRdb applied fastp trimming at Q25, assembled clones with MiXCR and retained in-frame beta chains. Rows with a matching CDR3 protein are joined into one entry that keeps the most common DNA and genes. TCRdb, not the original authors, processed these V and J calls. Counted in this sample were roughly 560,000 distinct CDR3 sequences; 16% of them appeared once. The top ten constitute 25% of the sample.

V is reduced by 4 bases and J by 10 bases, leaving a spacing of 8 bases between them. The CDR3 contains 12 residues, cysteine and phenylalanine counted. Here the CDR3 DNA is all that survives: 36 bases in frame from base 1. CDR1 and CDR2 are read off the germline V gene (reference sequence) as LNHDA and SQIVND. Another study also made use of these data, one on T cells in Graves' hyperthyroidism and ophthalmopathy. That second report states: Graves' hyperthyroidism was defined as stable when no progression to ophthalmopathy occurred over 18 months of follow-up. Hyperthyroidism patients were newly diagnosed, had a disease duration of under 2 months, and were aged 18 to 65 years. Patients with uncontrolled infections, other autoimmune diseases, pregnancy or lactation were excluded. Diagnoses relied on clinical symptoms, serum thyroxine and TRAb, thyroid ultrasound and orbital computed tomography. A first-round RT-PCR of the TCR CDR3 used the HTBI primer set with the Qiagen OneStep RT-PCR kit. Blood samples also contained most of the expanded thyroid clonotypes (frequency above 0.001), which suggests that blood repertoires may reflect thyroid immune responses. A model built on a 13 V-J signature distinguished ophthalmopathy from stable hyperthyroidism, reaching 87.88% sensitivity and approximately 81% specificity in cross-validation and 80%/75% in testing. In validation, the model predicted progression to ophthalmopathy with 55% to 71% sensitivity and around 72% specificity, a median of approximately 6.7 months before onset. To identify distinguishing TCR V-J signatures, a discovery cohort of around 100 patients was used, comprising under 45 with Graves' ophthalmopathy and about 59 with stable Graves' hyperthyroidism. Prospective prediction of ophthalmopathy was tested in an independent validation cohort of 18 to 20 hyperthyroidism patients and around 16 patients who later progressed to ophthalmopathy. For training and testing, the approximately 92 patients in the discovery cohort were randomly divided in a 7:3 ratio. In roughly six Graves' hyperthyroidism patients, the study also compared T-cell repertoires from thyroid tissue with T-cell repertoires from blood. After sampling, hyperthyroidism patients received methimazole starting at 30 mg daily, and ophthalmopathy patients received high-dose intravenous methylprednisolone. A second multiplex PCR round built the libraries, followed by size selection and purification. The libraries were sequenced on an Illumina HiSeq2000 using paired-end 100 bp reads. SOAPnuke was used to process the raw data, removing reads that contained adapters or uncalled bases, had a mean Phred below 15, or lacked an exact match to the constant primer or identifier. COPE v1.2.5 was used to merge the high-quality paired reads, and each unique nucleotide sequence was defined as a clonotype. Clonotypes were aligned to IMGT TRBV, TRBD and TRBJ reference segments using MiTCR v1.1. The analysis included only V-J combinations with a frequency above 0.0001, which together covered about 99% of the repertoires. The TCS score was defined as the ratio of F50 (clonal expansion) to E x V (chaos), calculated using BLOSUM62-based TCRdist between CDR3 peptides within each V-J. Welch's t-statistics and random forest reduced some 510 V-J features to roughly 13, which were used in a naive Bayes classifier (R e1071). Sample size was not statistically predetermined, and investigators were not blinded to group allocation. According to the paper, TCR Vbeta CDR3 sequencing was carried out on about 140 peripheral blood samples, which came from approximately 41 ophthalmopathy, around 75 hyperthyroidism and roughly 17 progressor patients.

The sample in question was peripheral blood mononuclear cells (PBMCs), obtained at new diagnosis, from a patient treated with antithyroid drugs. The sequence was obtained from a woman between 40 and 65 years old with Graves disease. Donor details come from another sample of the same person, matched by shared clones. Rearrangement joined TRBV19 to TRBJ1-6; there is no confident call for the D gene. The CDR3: CASSNSGSPLHF. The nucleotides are TGTGCCAGTAGTAATAGCGGATCACCCCTCCACTTT. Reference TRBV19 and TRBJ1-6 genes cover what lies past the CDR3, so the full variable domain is DGGITQSPKYLFRKEGQNVTLSCEQNLNHDAMYWYRQDPGQGLRLIYYSQIVNDFQKGDIAEGYSVSREKKESFPLTVTSAQKNPTAFYLCASSNSGSPLHFGNGTRLTVT.